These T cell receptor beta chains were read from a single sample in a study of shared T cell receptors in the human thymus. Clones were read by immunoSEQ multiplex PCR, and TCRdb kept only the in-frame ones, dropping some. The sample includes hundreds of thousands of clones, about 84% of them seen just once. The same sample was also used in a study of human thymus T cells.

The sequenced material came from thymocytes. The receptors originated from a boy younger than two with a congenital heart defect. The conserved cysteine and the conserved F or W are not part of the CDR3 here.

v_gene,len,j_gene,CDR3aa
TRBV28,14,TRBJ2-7,ASRDPGLAEIYEQY
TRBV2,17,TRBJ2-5,ASSGTPPLAGGPQETQY
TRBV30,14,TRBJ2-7,AWSVSPSGGTYEQY
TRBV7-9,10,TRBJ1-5,ATAGVGQPQH
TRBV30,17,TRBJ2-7,AWSVPPGQGPHLTYEQY
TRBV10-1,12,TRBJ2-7,ASSESWQGAEQY
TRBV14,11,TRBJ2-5,ASSLDRQETQY
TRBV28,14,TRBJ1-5,ASSLGKDHSNQPQH
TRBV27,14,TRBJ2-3,ASSPGLVGLTDTQY
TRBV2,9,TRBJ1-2,ASGTGSGYT
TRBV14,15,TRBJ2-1,ASSQVSGLSSYNEQF
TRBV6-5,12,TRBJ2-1,ASSSGLAENEQF
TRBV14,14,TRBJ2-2,ASSRDRGGIAGELF
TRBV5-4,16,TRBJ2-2,ASSPTRLAGLGTGELF
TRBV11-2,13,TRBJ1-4,ASSLATGRGEKLF
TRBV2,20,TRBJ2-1,ASTGTRYTGLAGKKSNNEQF
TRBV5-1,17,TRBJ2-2,ASSLAPDRGAPNTGELF
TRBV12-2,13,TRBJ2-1,ASRLLPTGYDEQF
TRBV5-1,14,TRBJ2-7,ASSDLSGTASYEQY
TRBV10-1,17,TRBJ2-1,ASSDPGTGAGGPVREQF
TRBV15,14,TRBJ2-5,ATSRDLSVPFETQY
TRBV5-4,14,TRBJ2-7,ASSLAIGRSVYEQY
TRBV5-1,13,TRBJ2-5,ASSSPSTSQETQY
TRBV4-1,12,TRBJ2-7,AGSPGTLAYEQY
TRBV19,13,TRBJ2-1,ASSIGTGENNEQF
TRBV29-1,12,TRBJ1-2,SVVRQQLNYGYT
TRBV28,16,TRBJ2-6,ASRGTVSSASGANVLT
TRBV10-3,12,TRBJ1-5,AHHAGWINQPQH
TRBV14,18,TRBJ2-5,ASSHLGGTSGREHQETQY
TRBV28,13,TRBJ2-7,ASSSSRTWGHEQY
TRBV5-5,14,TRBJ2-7,ASSLLAERSSYEQY
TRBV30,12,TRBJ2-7,AWSVGRALYEQY
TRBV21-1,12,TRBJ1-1,ASSTSLGQNEAF
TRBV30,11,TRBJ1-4,AWVEQGNEKLF
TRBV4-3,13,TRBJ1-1,ASSRTGWSNTEAF
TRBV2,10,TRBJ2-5,ASSEAGETQY
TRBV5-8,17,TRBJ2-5,ASRQHRGLAGVEGETQY
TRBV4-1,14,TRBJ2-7,ASSHYSGNGSYEQY
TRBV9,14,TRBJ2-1,ASSVAGLLGANEQF
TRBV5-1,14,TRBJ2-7,ASSLSKGSGRYEQY
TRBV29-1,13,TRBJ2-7,SVEDHRGSSYEQY
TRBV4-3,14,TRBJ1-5,ASSQERFTGRQPQH
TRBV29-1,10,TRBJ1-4,SLTGADEKLF
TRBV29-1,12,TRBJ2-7,SVESGTGRRGQY
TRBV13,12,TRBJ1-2,ASSLQGDNYGYT
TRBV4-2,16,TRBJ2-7,ASSRYAIDSGVSYEQY
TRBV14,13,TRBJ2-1,ASSQEQRPYNEQF
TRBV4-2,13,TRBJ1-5,ASSQIGTGNQPQH
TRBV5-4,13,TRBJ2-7,ASSLEPGDAYEQY
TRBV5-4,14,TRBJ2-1,ASSPGPAGAGNEQF
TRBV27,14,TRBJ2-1,ASSPKTSGRSNEQF
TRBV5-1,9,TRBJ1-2,ATADRHGYT
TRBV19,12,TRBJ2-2,ASSASGGTGELF
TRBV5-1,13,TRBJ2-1,ASSIGQGLGHEQF
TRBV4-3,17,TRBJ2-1,ASSQDKASGRGPYNEQF
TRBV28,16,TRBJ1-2,ASSSITPNRGLNYGYT